This is a list of T cell receptor beta chains from one sample in a study of early T cells in non-severe SARS-CoV-2 infection. A single record per CDR3 protein comes from TCRdb applying MiXCR to the 5' RACE reads. The repertoire holds 25,000 to 35,000 distinct CDR3 sequences, with around 5% as singletons. The sample consisted of whole blood. All receptors derive from an adult who was a healthcare worker with PCR-confirmed SARS-CoV-2 infection or an uninfected control (not recorded which). CDR3s include the opening cysteine and the closing phenylalanine or tryptophan. D genes are given only for firm matches. Where a row states a size, it is once, few, many or the class of an expanded clone; other rows omit it.

V gene: TRBV2; D gene: .; clone size: medium-sized; J gene: TRBJ2-3; CDR3 DNA: TGTGCCAGCAACCAGGGTGATACGCAGTATTTT; CDR3 protein: CASNQGDTQYF
V gene: TRBV12-3/TRBV12-4; D gene: .; clone size: many; J gene: TRBJ2-7; CDR3 DNA: TGTGCCAGCAGTTTAGATAGCGGATCCACGTACGAGCAGTACTTC; CDR3 protein: CASSLDSGSTYEQYF
V gene: TRBV6-2/TRBV6-3; D gene: TRBD2; clone size: .; J gene: TRBJ2-1; CDR3 DNA: TGTGCCAGCAGTTACTCGAGACGGGAGGGCCTTAACAATGAGCAGTTCTTC; CDR3 protein: CASSYSRREGLNNEQFF
V gene: TRBV6-5; D gene: .; clone size: .; J gene: TRBJ2-2; CDR3 DNA: TGTGCCAGCAGTTCCCGGAACACCGGGGAGCTGTTTTTT; CDR3 protein: CASSSRNTGELFF
V gene: TRBV7-3; D gene: .; clone size: few; J gene: TRBJ2-3; CDR3 DNA: TGTGCCAGCAGCTTCAAGCCGTCCGATACGCAGTATTTT; CDR3 protein: CASSFKPSDTQYF
V gene: TRBV5-1; D gene: TRBD2; clone size: many; J gene: TRBJ2-3; CDR3 DNA: TGCGCCAGCAGCTTGGACCCCTCAGCGGGAGGCGCAGATACGCAGTATTTT; CDR3 protein: CASSLDPSAGGADTQYF
V gene: TRBV4-1; D gene: TRBD2; clone size: many; J gene: TRBJ2-1; CDR3 DNA: TGCGCCAGCAGCCAACACGGGACTAGCGTCGATGAGCAGTTCTTC; CDR3 protein: CASSQHGTSVDEQFF
V gene: TRBV2; D gene: TRBD2; clone size: many; J gene: TRBJ2-7; CDR3 DNA: TGTGCCAGCGGGAGGGAACAGGTGTCCGAGCAGTACTTC; CDR3 protein: CASGREQVSEQYF
V gene: TRBV18; D gene: .; clone size: few; J gene: TRBJ1-1; CDR3 DNA: TGTGCCAGCTCACCACCGGTCAGGGCAACTGAAGCTTTCTTT; CDR3 protein: CASSPPVRATEAFF
V gene: TRBV20-1; D gene: TRBD2; clone size: many; J gene: TRBJ2-1; CDR3 DNA: TGCAGTGCTAGAGCGTTCGGGACTAGCGGTAACAATGAGCAGTTCTTC; CDR3 protein: CSARAFGTSGNNEQFF
V gene: TRBV7-9; D gene: TRBD2; clone size: many; J gene: TRBJ2-5; CDR3 DNA: TGTGCCAGCAGCTCCGGGACTAGTTTGCCAGAGACCCAGTACTTC; CDR3 protein: CASSSGTSLPETQYF
V gene: TRBV7-2; D gene: .; clone size: .; J gene: TRBJ1-3; CDR3 DNA: TGTGCCAGCAGCTGGAGTACGAGCTCTGGAAACACCATATATTTT; CDR3 protein: CASSWSTSSGNTIYF
V gene: TRBV14; D gene: .; clone size: many; J gene: TRBJ1-2; CDR3 DNA: TGTGCCAGCAGCCAATTACCGAGCTATGGCTACACCTTC; CDR3 protein: CASSQLPSYGYTF
V gene: TRBV6-2/TRBV6-3; D gene: .; clone size: .; J gene: TRBJ1-5; CDR3 DNA: TGTGCCAGCACTAAAGCGGGAATGGGACAGCCCCAGCATTTT; CDR3 protein: CASTKAGMGQPQHF
V gene: TRBV5-1; D gene: .; clone size: .; J gene: TRBJ2-5; CDR3 DNA: TGCGCCAGCAGGTATCCGGGCCCCCAAGAGACCCAGTACTTC; CDR3 protein: CASRYPGPQETQYF
V gene: TRBV19; D gene: TRBD1; clone size: many; J gene: TRBJ1-3; CDR3 DNA: TGTGCCTGCAAAATTTCGGGACAGGGGTCTGGAAACACCATATATTTT; CDR3 protein: CACKISGQGSGNTIYF
V gene: TRBV3-2; D gene: .; clone size: .; J gene: TRBJ2-2; CDR3 DNA: TGTGCCAGCAGCCAAGCTAACACCGGGGAGCTGTTTTTT; CDR3 protein: CASSQANTGELFF
V gene: TRBV28; D gene: .; clone size: few; J gene: TRBJ1-3; CDR3 DNA: TGTGCCAGCAGTTTATACGGTGCGATCTCTGGAAACACCATATATTTT; CDR3 protein: CASSLYGAISGNTIYF
V gene: TRBV20-1; D gene: .; clone size: many; J gene: TRBJ2-1; CDR3 DNA: TGCAGTGCAGCTAGATTACGCACACACAATGAGCAGTTCTTC; CDR3 protein: CSAARLRTHNEQFF
V gene: TRBV7-8; D gene: .; clone size: few; J gene: TRBJ1-4; CDR3 DNA: TGTGCCAGCAGCGCTCAGGTTTTTGAAAAACTGTTTTTT; CDR3 protein: CASSAQVFEKLFF
V gene: TRBV20-1; D gene: TRBD1; clone size: many; J gene: TRBJ2-2; CDR3 DNA: TGCAGTGCTAGAGATCTGACAGGGGGCCCCGGGGAGCTGTTTTTT; CDR3 protein: CSARDLTGGPGELFF
V gene: TRBV7-2; D gene: .; clone size: .; J gene: TRBJ2-7; CDR3 DNA: TGTGCCAGCAGCTTAGTTGCGGGACATCTCTACGAGCAGTACTTC; CDR3 protein: CASSLVAGHLYEQYF
V gene: TRBV24-1; D gene: TRBD1; clone size: few; J gene: TRBJ2-3; CDR3 DNA: TGTGCCACCGAGGGGGCGAATACGCAGTATTTT; CDR3 protein: CATEGANTQYF
V gene: TRBV7-2; D gene: .; clone size: many; J gene: TRBJ1-1; CDR3 DNA: TGTGCCAGCAGCTTACACGGGGGCACTGAAGCTTTCTTT; CDR3 protein: CASSLHGGTEAFF
V gene: TRBV4-1; D gene: TRBD1; clone size: many; J gene: TRBJ1-1; CDR3 DNA: TGCGCCAGCAGCCAATGGGACAGGGGTGCGAACACTGAAGCTTTCTTT; CDR3 protein: CASSQWDRGANTEAFF
V gene: TRBV29-1; D gene: TRBD2; clone size: .; J gene: TRBJ2-7; CDR3 DNA: TGCAGCGCCACCGGGACTAGCGGCATCCAGGGCGAGCAGTACTTC; CDR3 protein: CSATGTSGIQGEQYF
V gene: TRBV11-2; D gene: .; clone size: many; J gene: TRBJ2-5; CDR3 DNA: TGTGCCAGCAGCTTAGGATTCCTTCTCGGGCAAGAGACCCAGTACTTC; CDR3 protein: CASSLGFLLGQETQYF
V gene: TRBV2; D gene: .; clone size: many; J gene: TRBJ2-7; CDR3 DNA: TGTGCCAGCAGACCCTCGGTCATAGGCCTCTCCTACGAGCAGTACTTC; CDR3 protein: CASRPSVIGLSYEQYF